The 7 T cell receptor beta chains presented below share a single source sample, sequenced in a study of tumor-infiltrating lymphocytes in primary liver carcinoma. Constant-region priming of 500 ng total RNA yielded TCR beta cDNA. What produced the TCR beta libraries was three nested multiplex PCR rounds using slightly modified ARM-PCR. A C-beta reverse primer and TRBV1-TRBV30 forward primers served in each of the first two PCR rounds, at about 10 cycles apiece. TCRdb itself ran the multiplex PCR reads through MiXCR, one entry per CDR3 protein. Seen here are 99,000 or so distinct CDR3 sequences, around two thirds observed once, and the top ten hold more than 8%. Without any cell sorting, about 18-30 mg of bulk tissue yielded co-extracted RNA and DNA. Material for sequencing was liver tumor tissue from sampling region 5. Sample subset: tumor region T5, tumor centre. The receptors here all came from a woman aged 55-69 years with primary liver carcinoma and hepatitis B virus infection.

Regarding this clonotype: The junction shows a germline mismatch at one end, possibly a read error. The V call is TRBV4-2, the J call TRBJ2-1; possibly TRBD1 for D (6 bases). The CDR3 is 14 residues long. The germline gives CDR1 LGHNA, CDR2 YNFKEQ. Written as DNA, the CDR3 is TGTGCCATCAGCCAAGGGGGAAGGGTCAATGAGCAGCTCTTC. It translates to CAISQGGRVNEQLF.

Points on this clonotype: With a much larger clone just one base away, this may be a read error. The V gene is TRBV10-1, the J gene TRBJ2-1; possible D gene TRBD1, 6 bases. Germline lookup yields CDR1 WNHNN and CDR2 SYGVQD (reference sequence). The CDR3 length is 15 residues. The CDR3 reads CASSEGQPAYIEQFF. CDR3 DNA sequence: TGCGCCAGCAGTGAAGGACAGCCGGCCTACATTGAGCAGTTCTTC.

V gene TRBV11-2 combines with J gene TRBJ2-1, with 11 bases lining up with TRBD2. This CDR3 has 16 residues. CDR1 is SGHAT, CDR2 FQNNGV, per germline. Trimming removed 6 bases from V and 4 bases from J; junction bases left unmatched: 8. The CDR3 DNA sequence: TGTGCCAGCAGTTACATAACTAGCGGGGGATACAATGAGCAGTTCTTC. Translated, it gives CASSYITSGGYNEQFF.

This chain connects TRBV12-3 or TRBV12-4 to TRBJ2-3; the D gene is possibly TRBD2 (5 bases). The CDR3 spans 18 residues. V was trimmed by 3 bases and J by 6 bases, leaving 25 bases between them. The CDR3 region has the DNA TGTGCCAGCAGTTTCTTTCTCGCGGGCGACCAGGAGGACGATACGCAGTATTTT. This gives the protein CASSFFLAGDQEDDTQYF.

Details on this clonotype: The junction and the germline gene differ at one end; a read error may be behind it. The CDR3 loop reads CASRLGSTYYGHTF. CDR3 DNA sequence: TGTGCCAGCAGACTTGGCAGCACTTACTATGGCCACACCTTC. The chain is built from TRBV6-1 and TRBJ1-2; no firm D call. From germline, CDR1 is MNHNS and CDR2 SASEGT. The CDR3 contains 14 residues.

For this clonotype: One junction end disagrees with the germline gene, perhaps due to a read error. The chain is built from TRBV4-1 and TRBJ1-1; no firm D call. In germline, CDR1 is MGHRA, CDR2 YSYEKL. The CDR3 has 16 amino acids. CDR3 nucleotides: TGCGCCAGCAGCCAAGATCGCAGACTCCTGAATACTGAAGCTTTCTTT. It specifies CASSQDRRLLNTEAFF.

Concerning this clonotype: A read error may explain this, as a much larger clone is one base away. The V and J genes are TRBV28 and TRBJ2-7; D tentatively fits TRBD1 or TRBD2 (6 bases each). The CDR3 totals 13 residues. Germline V gene lookup returns CDR1 MDHEN and CDR2 SYDVKM. CDR3 nucleotide sequence: TGTGCCACAACTTCGGGGGCTGGCTACGACCAGTACTTC. Translating gives CATTSGAGYDQYF.